This TCR beta chain derives from a study of blood T cell repertoires in COVID-19. Overall study context: Nucleic acid was either cDNA or gDNA, and it came from T cells, B-cell-depleted T cells, or PBMCs.

Germline V gene data show CDR1 as KGHDR and CDR2 as SFDVKD. V lost 7 bases to trimming and J lost 7 bases; unmatched junction nucleotides: 10. This CDR3 has 15 residues. This table comes from immunoSEQ multiplex PCR, and its TCRdb copy is limited to in-frame clones, with some not included. The data show about 270,000 clones, with 80% to 90% seen just once and around 2% held by the top ten. V is TRBV24-1 and J is TRBJ2-1; the match to TRBD1 covers 9 bases. The sequencing sample was made of PBMCs or T cells enriched from blood (not recorded which). This receptor was obtained from a woman aged 18-35 years who had recovered from COVID-19. CDR3 sequence reads: CATSLRGTGPNEQFF. CDR3 in DNA: TGTGCCACCAGCCTCCGGGGGACAGGGCCGAATGAGCAGTTCTTC.